The table lists the clone carrying this T cell receptor (beta chain) with many counts. The junction and the germline gene differ at one end; a read error may be behind it. This CDR3 region has 14 residues. CDR1 and CDR2 from the germline V gene are SGHTA and FQGNSA. This specimen belongs to a study of T-cell reconstitution after alpha-beta-depleted transplantation in children. Preparation of the TCRbeta library was carried out with unique molecular identifiers. TCRdb passed the PCR reads through MiXCR, listing each CDR3 protein once. The sample lists 550,000 to 600,000 distinct CDR3 sequences; 23% were seen once.

This receptor was identified in a boy under three years old who had a stem cell transplant for acute myeloid leukemia, so the T cells may come from the graft donor. The chain has TRBV7-2 and TRBJ2-7; either TRBD1 or TRBD2 may supply D (5 bases each). The starting material was PBMCs, mostly from graft donor cells, obtained 360 days after TCRalphabeta/CD19-depleted stem cell transplant. This CDR3 reads CASSLAGGAHEQYF. The CDR3 bases are TGTGCCAGCAGCCTAGCTGGGGGAGCCCACGAGCAGTACTTC.